This is a list of T cell receptor beta chains from one sample in a study of vaccination and CD4 T cells after COVID-19. These receptors lack a known antigen. Via MiXCR, TCRdb re-called the PCR reads, giving one row per CDR3 protein. The table shows thousands of distinct CDR3 sequences, with roughly 31% occurring only once. Source material: CD4+ T cells from blood, cultured in vitro. These receptors all come from a human donor in good health. CDR3s include the opening cysteine and the closing phenylalanine or tryptophan. A D gene is named only where the DNA matches it firmly. Size values are once, few and many counts, or a class for expanded clones, and some rows have none.

J | size | D | V | CDR3 | DNA
TRBJ2-3 | . | TRBD2 | TRBV6-4 | CASSDTAGGPYTQYF | TGTGCCAGCAGTGATACAGCGGGGGGGCCATATACGCAGTATTTT
TRBJ2-7 | few | TRBD1 | TRBV10-3 | CAISVEQGASEQYF | TGTGCCATCAGTGTGGAACAGGGGGCTAGCGAGCAGTACTTC
TRBJ1-2 | few | . | TRBV18 | CASSHDDLSYGYTF | TGTGCCAGCTCACACGACGACTTGAGTTATGGCTACACCTTC
TRBJ2-1 | . | . | TRBV6-1 | CASSESKDNEQFF | TGTGCCAGCAGTGAATCCAAAGACAATGAGCAGTTCTTC
TRBJ1-2 | . | . | TRBV2 | CASSEGASYGYTF | TGTGCCAGCAGTGAAGGGGCTAGCTATGGCTACACCTTC
TRBJ2-4 | . | TRBD1 | TRBV6-1 | CASRSGTGIEAKNIQYF | TGTGCCAGCAGATCCGGGACAGGGATTGAGGCCAAAAACATTCAGTACTTC
TRBJ1-2 | few | . | TRBV12-3/TRBV12-4 | CASSFRRLEGYTF | TGTGCCAGCAGTTTTCGCAGACTGGAAGGCTACACCTTC
TRBJ2-5 | few | TRBD2 | TRBV18 | CASSPTAGGPETQYF | TGTGCCAGCTCACCGACCGCGGGGGGGCCCGAGACCCAGTACTTC
TRBJ1-6 | . | . | TRBV6-5 | CVSSYLALNSPLHF | TGTGTCAGCAGTTACCTGGCGCTAAATTCACCCCTCCACTTT
TRBJ2-1 | few | . | TRBV6-1 | CASSPSPGQRGEQFF | TGTGCCAGCAGTCCGAGCCCCGGACAGCGGGGTGAGCAGTTCTTC
TRBJ2-2 | once | . | TRBV12-5 | CASGLQSRLMLFF | TGTGCTAGTGGTTTGCAAAGCCGTTTGATGCTGTTTTTT
TRBJ2-3 | . | . | TRBV30 | CAWRFLLDSTQYF | TGTGCCTGGAGGTTCTTACTAGACTCAACGCAGTATTTT
TRBJ1-1 | medium-sized | TRBD1 | TRBV27 | CATHDRGRYTEAFF | TGTGCCACCCACGACAGGGGAAGGTATACTGAAGCTTTCTTT
TRBJ1-4 | few | . | TRBV6-1 | CASRRDPNEKLFF | TGTGCCAGCAGGCGGGACCCTAATGAAAAACTGTTTTTT
TRBJ2-1 | . | TRBD2 | TRBV7-3 | CASSLSGLAAYNEQFF | TGTGCCAGCAGCTTAAGCGGTCTAGCGGCCTACAATGAGCAGTTCTTC
TRBJ1-1 | few | . | TRBV7-3 | CASSFLITEAFF | TGTGCCAGCAGCTTCCTGATAACCGAAGCTTTCTTT
TRBJ1-6 | . | TRBD1 | TRBV5-4 | CASSAYRGGAHNSPLHF | TGTGCCAGCAGCGCGTACAGGGGAGGGGCTCATAATTCACCCCTCCACTTT
TRBJ1-2 | . | . | TRBV12-3/TRBV12-4 | CASSSYRNRGGYTF | TGTGCCAGCAGTTCCTATCGCAACCGGGGGGGCTACACCTTC
TRBJ1-2 | few | TRBD1 | TRBV2 | CASSEGRGTAQYYGYTF | TGTGCCAGCAGTGAAGGAAGAGGGACAGCGCAGTATTATGGCTACACCTTC
TRBJ1-2 | few | . | TRBV5-8 | CASSSGIQGGYGYTF | TGTGCCAGCAGCTCCGGTATACAGGGCGGGTATGGCTACACCTTC
TRBJ2-7 | few | TRBD2 | TRBV5-6 | CASSPGLAASSYEQYF | TGTGCCAGCAGCCCCGGACTAGCGGCGAGCTCCTACGAGCAGTACTTC
TRBJ2-3 | . | . | TRBV5-1 | CASSLGWPIGGTDTQYF | TGCGCCAGCAGCTTGGGGTGGCCTATCGGGGGCACAGATACGCAGTATTTT
TRBJ2-5 | . | TRBD2 | TRBV7-9 | CASSLSTSAGLSQYF | TGTGCCAGCAGCCTATCGACTAGCGCGGGTTTGTCCCAGTACTTC
TRBJ2-7 | few | . | TRBV19 | CATSGGPRSSYEQYF | TGTGCCACCTCAGGAGGGCCTCGGAGCTCCTACGAGCAGTACTTC
TRBJ1-2 | few | . | TRBV6-5 | CASSYGIPNYGYTF | TGTGCCAGCAGTTACGGGATTCCCAACTATGGCTACACCTTC
TRBJ2-7 | . | . | TRBV6-1 | CASSPAYGDYEQYF | TGTGCCAGCAGCCCCGCCTACGGGGATTACGAGCAGTACTTC
TRBJ2-1 | . | TRBD2 | TRBV6-1 | CASSERVAGAHNEQFF | TGTGCCAGCAGTGAACGGGTAGCGGGGGCCCACAATGAGCAGTTCTTC
TRBJ1-2 | . | . | TRBV9 | CASSVDAPTNYGYTF | TGTGCCAGCAGCGTAGATGCGCCTACTAACTATGGCTACACCTTC
TRBJ2-5 | few | . | TRBV19 | CASSRPQETQYF | TGTGCCAGTAGTCGTCCGCAAGAGACCCAGTACTTC
TRBJ1-1 | . | . | TRBV2 | CASSPPLNTEAFF | TGTGCCAGCAGTCCTCCATTAAACACTGAAGCTTTCTTT
TRBJ1-2 | . | . | TRBV24-1 | CATSDHDSVYGYTF | TGTGCCACCAGTGACCATGACAGTGTCTATGGCTACACCTTC
TRBJ1-1 | . | . | TRBV12-3/TRBV12-4 | CASKPAGPRGKAFF | TGTGCCAGCAAACCCGCCGGGCCCCGGGGGAAAGCTTTCTTT
TRBJ2-7 | few | . | TRBV6-1 | CASMRQQSYEQYF | TGTGCCAGCATGAGACAGCAATCCTACGAGCAGTACTTC
TRBJ2-5 | . | TRBD1 | TRBV20-1 | CSARGGTGASIETQYF | TGCAGTGCTAGAGGAGGGACAGGGGCGAGTATAGAGACCCAGTACTTC
TRBJ2-5 | . | . | TRBV9 | CTSSVGDQETQYF | TGTACCAGCAGCGTAGGTGACCAAGAGACCCAGTACTTC
TRBJ1-6 | few | . | TRBV6-2/TRBV6-3 | CASSYKGSNSPLHF | TGTGCCAGCAGTTATAAGGGATCGAATTCACCCCTCCACTTT
TRBJ1-1 | . | . | TRBV10-2 | CASSLTGMNTEAFF | TGCGCCAGCAGTCTCACAGGGATGAACACTGAAGCTTTCTTT
TRBJ2-5 | few | . | TRBV7-2 | CASSLWETQYF | TGTGCCAGCAGCTTGTGGGAGACCCAGTACTTC
TRBJ2-1 | . | . | TRBV7-9 | CASSLIIGTTFSYNEQFF | TGTGCCAGCAGCTTGATAATAGGGACCACCTTCTCCTACAATGAGCAGTTCTTC
TRBJ1-6 | few | . | TRBV16 | CASSRPPYSGSGSPLHF | TGTGCCAGCAGCCGACCACCGTATTCAGGGAGTGGCTCACCCCTCCACTTT
TRBJ1-6 | . | . | TRBV5-8 | CASSQRRGDSPLHF | TGTGCCAGCAGCCAACGTAGGGGCGATTCACCCCTCCACTTT
TRBJ2-1 | medium-sized | . | TRBV6-4 | CASSDSGHNEQFF | TGTGCCAGCAGTGACTCGGGACACAATGAGCAGTTCTTC
TRBJ1-5 | . | . | TRBV20-1 | CSAQTELSNRPQHF | TGCAGTGCCCAGACAGAGCTTAGCAATCGGCCCCAGCATTTT